This T cell receptor beta chain was recovered during a study of blood T cell repertoires in COVID-19. TCRdb's table, derived via immunoSEQ multiplex PCR, lists solely in-frame clones and lacks some. The profile shows roughly 250,000 clones, about 80% of them singletons. The sequence came from a person in their 70s with COVID-19, enrolled during active disease. The specimen sequenced was peripheral blood.

The CDR3 reads CASSLIGTSGSYEQYF. The CDR3 coding sequence is TGTGCCAGCAGCTTAATCGGGACTAGCGGCTCCTACGAGCAGTACTTC. J is TRBJ2-7 and V is TRBV11-2; 11 bases line up with TRBD2. The trim removed 2 bases at V and 0 bases at J, leaving 3 bases unmatched. CDR3 length: 16 amino acids. The germline CDR1 and CDR2 sequences are SGHAT and FQNNGV.